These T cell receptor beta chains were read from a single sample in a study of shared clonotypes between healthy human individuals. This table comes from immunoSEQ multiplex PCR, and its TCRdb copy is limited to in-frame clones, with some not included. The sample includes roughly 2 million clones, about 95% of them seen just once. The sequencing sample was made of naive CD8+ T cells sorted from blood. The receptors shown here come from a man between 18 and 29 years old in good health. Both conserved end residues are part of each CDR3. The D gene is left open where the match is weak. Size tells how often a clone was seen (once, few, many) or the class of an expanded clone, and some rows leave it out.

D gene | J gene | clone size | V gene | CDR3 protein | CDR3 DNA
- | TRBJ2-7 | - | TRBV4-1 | CASSQVGGDEQYF | TGCGCCAGCAGCCAAGTAGGTGGGGACGAGCAGTACTTC
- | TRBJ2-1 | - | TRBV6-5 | CASSYDGSGEQFF | TGTGCCAGCAGTTACGACGGGAGCGGCGAGCAGTTCTTC
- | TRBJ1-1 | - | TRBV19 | CASSIQRNTEAFF | TGTGCCAGTAGTATACAGCGTAACACTGAAGCTTTCTTT
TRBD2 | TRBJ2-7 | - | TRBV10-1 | CARVGRGFPAYEQYF | TGCGCCAGGGTGGGGCGGGGGTTCCCAGCCTACGAGCAGTACTTC
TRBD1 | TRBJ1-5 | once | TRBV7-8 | CASSLGGYRDRGLLQPQHF | TGTGCCAGCAGCTTAGGGGGATACCGGGACAGGGGGCTTCTCCAGCCCCAGCATTTT
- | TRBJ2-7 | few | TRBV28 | CASSFGSYEQYF | TGTGCCAGCAGTTTCGGTTCCTACGAGCAGTACTTC
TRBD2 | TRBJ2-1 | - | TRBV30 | CAWSVYSGSYNEQFF | TGTGCCTGGAGTGTATATAGCGGGAGCTACAATGAGCAGTTCTTC
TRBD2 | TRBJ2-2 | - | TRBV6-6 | CASSFSGGWNTGELFF | TGTGCCAGCAGTTTTAGCGGGGGGTGGAACACCGGGGAGCTGTTTTTT
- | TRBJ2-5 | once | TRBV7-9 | CASSLEWDKETQYF | TGTGCCAGCAGCTTAGAATGGGACAAAGAGACCCAGTACTTC
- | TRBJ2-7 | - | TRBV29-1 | CSVGSGYEQYF | TGCAGCGTTGGGTCGGGCTACGAGCAGTACTTC
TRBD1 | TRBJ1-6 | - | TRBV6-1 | CASSEGDRGHGYNSPLHF | TGTGCCAGCAGTGAAGGGGACAGGGGGCACGGCTATAATTCACCCCTCCACTTT
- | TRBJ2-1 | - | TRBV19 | CASSQRGSYNEQFF | TGTGCCAGTAGTCAAAGGGGTTCCTACAATGAGCAGTTCTTC
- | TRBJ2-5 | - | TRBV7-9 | CASSLGGLETQYF | TGTGCCAGCAGCTTGGGGGGGCTGGAGACCCAGTACTTC
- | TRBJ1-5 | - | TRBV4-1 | CASSQVSQGNQPQHF | TGCGCCAGCAGCCAAGTGAGTCAGGGAAATCAGCCCCAGCATTTT
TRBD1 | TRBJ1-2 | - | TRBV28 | CASSGAGQGNYGYTF | TGTGCCAGCAGTGGGGCTGGACAGGGCAACTATGGCTACACCTTC
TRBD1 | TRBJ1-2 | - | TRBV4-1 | CASRPGGTGRLGVYGYTF | TGCGCCAGCAGACCTGGCGGGACAGGGAGATTAGGTGTCTATGGCTACACCTTC
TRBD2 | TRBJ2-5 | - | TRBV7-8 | CASSKLAGGIVETQYF | TGTGCCAGCAGCAAACTAGCGGGGGGGATCGTAGAGACCCAGTACTTC
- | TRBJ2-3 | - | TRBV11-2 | CASSLNFYGASTDTQYF | TGTGCCAGCAGCTTAAACTTTTACGGGGCGAGCACAGATACGCAGTATTTT
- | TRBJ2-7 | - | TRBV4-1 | CASSLGPPYEQYF | TGCGCCAGCAGCCTCGGACCCCCATACGAGCAGTACTTC
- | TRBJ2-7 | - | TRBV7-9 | CASSSDHGGTGDYEQYF | TGTGCCAGCAGCTCCGACCATGGGGGGACTGGTGACTACGAGCAGTACTTC
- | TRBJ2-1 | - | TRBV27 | CASSLRGHEQFF | TGTGCCAGCAGTTTACGTGGGCATGAGCAGTTCTTC
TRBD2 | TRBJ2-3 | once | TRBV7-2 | CASSKLAGGQVDTQYF | TGTGCCAGCAGCAAGCTAGCGGGAGGGCAGGTAGATACGCAGTATTTT
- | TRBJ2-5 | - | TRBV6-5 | CASSSEEETQYF | TGTGCCAGCAGTTCTGAAGAAGAGACCCAGTACTTC
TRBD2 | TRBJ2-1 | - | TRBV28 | CATPGRGLAENEQFF | TGTGCCACCCCAGGGCGGGGACTAGCGGAAAATGAGCAGTTCTTC
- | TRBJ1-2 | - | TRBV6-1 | CASSDGSLYGYTF | TGTGCCAGCAGTGATGGCAGCCTCTATGGCTACACCTTC
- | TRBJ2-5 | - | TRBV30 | CAWSVLDSQETQYF | TGTGCCTGGAGTGTACTAGACAGCCAAGAGACCCAGTACTTC
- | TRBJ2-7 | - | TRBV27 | CASSYPYEQYF | TGTGCCAGCAGTTATCCCTACGAGCAGTACTTC
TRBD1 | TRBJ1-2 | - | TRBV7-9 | CASSGSGGTGNYGYTF | TGTGCCAGCAGCGGAAGTGGTGGGACAGGGAACTATGGCTACACCTTC
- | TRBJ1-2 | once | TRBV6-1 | CASGNSFYGYTF | TGTGCCAGCGGTAACAGCTTCTATGGCTACACCTTC
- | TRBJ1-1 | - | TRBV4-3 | CASSQGGGGLTWTEAFF | TGCGCCAGCAGCCAAGGGGGCGGGGGTCTGACGTGGACTGAAGCTTTCTTT
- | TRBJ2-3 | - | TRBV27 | CASSNTDTQYF | TGTGCCAGCAGTAACACAGATACGCAGTATTTT
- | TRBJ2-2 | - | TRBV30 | CAWLYGELFF | TGTGCCTGGCTGTACGGGGAGCTGTTTTTT
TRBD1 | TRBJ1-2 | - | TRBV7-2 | CASSPTGEYTF | TGTGCCAGCAGCCCGACAGGGGAATACACCTTC